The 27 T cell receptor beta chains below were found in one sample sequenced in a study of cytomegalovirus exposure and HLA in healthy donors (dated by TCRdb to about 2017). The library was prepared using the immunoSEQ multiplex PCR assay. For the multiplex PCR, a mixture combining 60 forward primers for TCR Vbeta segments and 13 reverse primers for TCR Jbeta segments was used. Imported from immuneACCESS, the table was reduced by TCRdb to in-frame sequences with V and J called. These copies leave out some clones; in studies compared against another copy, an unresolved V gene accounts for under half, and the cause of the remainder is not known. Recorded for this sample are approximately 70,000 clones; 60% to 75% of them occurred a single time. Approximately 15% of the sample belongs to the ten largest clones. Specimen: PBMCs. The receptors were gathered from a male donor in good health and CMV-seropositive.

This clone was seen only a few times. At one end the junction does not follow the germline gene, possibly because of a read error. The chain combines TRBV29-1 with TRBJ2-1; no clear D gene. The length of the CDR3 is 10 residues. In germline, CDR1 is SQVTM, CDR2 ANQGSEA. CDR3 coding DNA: TGCAGCTTTGATCAAAATGAGCAGTTCTTC. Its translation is CSFDQNEQFF.

This chain's CDR3 is CASSSPGQTSEQYF. The CDR3 coding sequence is TGTGCCAGCAGCTCACCGGGACAGACGAGCGAGCAGTACTTC. V and J are TRBV11-3 and TRBJ2-7; 7 nucleotides agree with TRBD1. Per germline, CDR1 SGHNT and CDR2 YENEEA. V gave up 4 bases and J gave up 6 bases; unmatched junction bases: 9. This CDR3 has 14 amino acids.

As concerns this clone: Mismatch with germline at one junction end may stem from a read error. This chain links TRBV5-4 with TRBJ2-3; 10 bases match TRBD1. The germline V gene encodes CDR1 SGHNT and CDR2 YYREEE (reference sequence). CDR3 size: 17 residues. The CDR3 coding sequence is TGCGCCAGCAGCCAAGATTTGGGGACAGGGGCGACAGATACGCAGTATTTT. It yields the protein CASSQDLGTGATDTQYF.

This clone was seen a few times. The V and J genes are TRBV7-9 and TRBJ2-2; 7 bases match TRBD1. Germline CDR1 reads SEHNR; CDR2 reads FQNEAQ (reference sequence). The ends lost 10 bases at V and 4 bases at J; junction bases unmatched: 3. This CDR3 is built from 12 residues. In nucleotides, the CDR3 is TGTGCCACGGGACAGAGCACCGGGGAGCTGTTTTTT. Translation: CATGQSTGELFF.

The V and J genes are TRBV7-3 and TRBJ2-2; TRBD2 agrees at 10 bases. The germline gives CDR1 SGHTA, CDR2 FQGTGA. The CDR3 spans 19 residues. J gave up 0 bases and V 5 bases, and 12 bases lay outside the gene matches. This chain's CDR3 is CASSPNPRTSGSNTGELFF. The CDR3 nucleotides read TGTGCCAGCAGCCCTAACCCCCGGACTAGCGGATCGAACACCGGGGAGCTGTTTTTT.

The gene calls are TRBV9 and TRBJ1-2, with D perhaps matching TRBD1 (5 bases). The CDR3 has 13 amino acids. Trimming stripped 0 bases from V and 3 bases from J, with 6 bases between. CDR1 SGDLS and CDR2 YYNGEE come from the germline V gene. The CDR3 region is CASSVAGDYGYTF. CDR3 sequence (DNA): TGTGCCAGCAGCGTAGCGGGGGACTATGGCTACACCTTC. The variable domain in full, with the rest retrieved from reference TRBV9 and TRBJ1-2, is DSGVTQTPKHLITATGQRVTLRCSPRSGDLSVYWYQQSLDQGLQFLIQYYNGEERAKGNILERFSAQQFPDLHSELNLSSLELGDSALYFCASSVAGDYGYTFGSGTRLTVV.

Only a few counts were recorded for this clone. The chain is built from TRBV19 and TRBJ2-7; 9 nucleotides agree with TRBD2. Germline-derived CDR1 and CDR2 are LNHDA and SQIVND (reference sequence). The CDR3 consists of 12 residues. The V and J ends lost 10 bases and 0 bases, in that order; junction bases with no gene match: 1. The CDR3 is CATSGNSYEQYF. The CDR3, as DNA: TGTGCCACTAGCGGGAACTCCTACGAGCAGTACTTC.

In nucleotides, the CDR3 is TGTGCCAGCAGCCAAGGGTTTATGGCCTCCTACGAGCAGTACTTC. The encoded protein is CASSQGFMASYEQYF. V gene TRBV14 combines with J gene TRBJ2-7; D is unresolved. Germline CDR1 SGHDN, CDR2 FVKESK. This CDR3 comprises 15 residues. V lost 1 base and J lost 0, with 10 bases in between.

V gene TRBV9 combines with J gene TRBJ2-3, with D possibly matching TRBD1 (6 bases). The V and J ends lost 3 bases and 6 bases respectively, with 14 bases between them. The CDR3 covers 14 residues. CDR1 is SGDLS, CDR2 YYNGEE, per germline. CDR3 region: CASSAGGGPDTQYF. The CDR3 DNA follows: TGTGCCAGCAGCGCCGGTGGGGGCCCCGATACGCAGTATTTT. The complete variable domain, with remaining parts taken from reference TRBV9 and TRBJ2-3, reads DSGVTQTPKHLITATGQRVTLRCSPRSGDLSVYWYQQSLDQGLQFLIQYYNGEERAKGNILERFSAQQFPDLHSELNLSSLELGDSALYFCASSAGGGPDTQYFGPGTRLTVL.

The CDR3, as DNA: TGTGCCAGCAGCTTCCGACAGGGGGCTCGGAAACCCTACGAGCAGTACTTC. Its translation is CASSFRQGARKPYEQYF. The V and J genes are TRBV13 and TRBJ2-7, with 10 bases aligning to TRBD1. There are 17 residues in the CDR3. Germline trimming cut 3 bases from V and 2 bases from J; bases unmatched to any gene: 10. The germline V gene encodes CDR1 PRHDT and CDR2 FYEKMQ (reference sequence).

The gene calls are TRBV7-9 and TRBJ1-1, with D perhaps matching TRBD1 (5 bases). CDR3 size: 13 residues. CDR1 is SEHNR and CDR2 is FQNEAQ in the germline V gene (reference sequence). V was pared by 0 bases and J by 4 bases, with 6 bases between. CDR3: CASSLAQGTEAFF. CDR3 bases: TGTGCCAGCAGCTTAGCGCAGGGCACTGAAGCTTTCTTT. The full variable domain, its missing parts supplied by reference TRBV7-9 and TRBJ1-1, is DTGVSQNPRHKITKRGQNVTFRCDPISEHNRLYWYRQTLGQGPEFLTYFQNEAQLEKSRLLSDRFSAERPKGSFSTLEIQRTEQGDSAMYLCASSLAQGTEAFFGQGTRLTVV.

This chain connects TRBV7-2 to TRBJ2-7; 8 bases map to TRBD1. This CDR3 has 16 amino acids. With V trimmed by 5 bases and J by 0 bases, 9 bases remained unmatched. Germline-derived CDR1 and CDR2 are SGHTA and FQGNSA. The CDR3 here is CASSTTGDRTSYEQYF. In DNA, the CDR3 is TGTGCCAGCAGCACCACTGGGGACAGGACCTCCTACGAGCAGTACTTC.

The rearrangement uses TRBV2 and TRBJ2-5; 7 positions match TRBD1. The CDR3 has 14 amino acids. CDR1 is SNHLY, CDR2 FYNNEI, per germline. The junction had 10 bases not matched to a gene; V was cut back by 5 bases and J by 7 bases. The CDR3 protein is CASSPGQVQGTQYF. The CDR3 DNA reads TGTGCCAGCAGTCCCGGACAGGTCCAGGGGACCCAGTACTTC.

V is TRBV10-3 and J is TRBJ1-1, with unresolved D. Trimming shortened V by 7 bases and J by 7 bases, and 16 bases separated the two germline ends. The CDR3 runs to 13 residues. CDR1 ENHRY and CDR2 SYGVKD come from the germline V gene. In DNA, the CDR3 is TGTGCCATCACCAACCATGATGCAGGTGAAGCTTTCTTT. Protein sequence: CAITNHDAGEAFF.

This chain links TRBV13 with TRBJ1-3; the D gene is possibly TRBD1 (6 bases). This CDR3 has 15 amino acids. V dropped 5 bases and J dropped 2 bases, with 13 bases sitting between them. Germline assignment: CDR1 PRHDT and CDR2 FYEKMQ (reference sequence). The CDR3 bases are TGTGCCAGCAGCGAACAGGGCTTTGCTGGAAACACCATATATTTT. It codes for CASSEQGFAGNTIYF.

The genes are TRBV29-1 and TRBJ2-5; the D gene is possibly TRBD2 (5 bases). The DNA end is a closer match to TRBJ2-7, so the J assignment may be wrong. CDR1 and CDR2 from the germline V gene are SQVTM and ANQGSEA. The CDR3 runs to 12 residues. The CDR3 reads CSVGTHLYEQYF. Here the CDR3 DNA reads TGCAGCGTTGGGACTCATCTTTACGAGCAGTACTTC.

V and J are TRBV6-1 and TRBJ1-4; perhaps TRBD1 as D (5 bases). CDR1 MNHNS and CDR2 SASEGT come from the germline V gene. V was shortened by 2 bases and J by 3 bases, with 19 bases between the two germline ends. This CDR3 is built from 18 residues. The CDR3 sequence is CASSETRLRDWANEKLFF. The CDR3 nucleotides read TGTGCCAGCAGTGAAACTCGGCTCCGGGACTGGGCTAATGAAAAACTGTTTTTT.

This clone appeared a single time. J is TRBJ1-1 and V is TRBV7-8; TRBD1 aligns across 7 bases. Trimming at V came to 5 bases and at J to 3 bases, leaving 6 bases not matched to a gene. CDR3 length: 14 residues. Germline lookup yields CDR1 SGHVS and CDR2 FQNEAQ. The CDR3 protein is CASSLTDRYTEAFF. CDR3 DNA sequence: TGTGCCAGCAGCCTCACGGACAGGTACACTGAAGCTTTCTTT. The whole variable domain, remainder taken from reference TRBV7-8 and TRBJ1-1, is GAGVSQSPRYKVAKRGQDVALRCDPISGHVSLFWYQQALGQGPEFLTYFQNEAQLDKSGLPSDRFFAERPEGSVSTLKIQRTQQEDSAVYLCASSLTDRYTEAFFGQGTRLTVV.

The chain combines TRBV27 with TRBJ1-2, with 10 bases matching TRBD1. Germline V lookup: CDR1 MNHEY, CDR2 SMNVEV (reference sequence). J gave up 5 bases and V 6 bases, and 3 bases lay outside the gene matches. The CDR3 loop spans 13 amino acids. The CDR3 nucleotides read TGTGCCAGCAGACGGGACAGGGGATATGGCTACACCTTC. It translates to CASRRDRGYGYTF.

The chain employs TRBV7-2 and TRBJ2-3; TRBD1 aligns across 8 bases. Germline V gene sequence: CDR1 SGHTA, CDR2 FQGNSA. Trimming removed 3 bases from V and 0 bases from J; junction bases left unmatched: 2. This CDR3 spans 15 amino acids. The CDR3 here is CASSLDRASTDTQYF. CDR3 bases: TGTGCCAGCAGCTTGGACAGGGCCAGCACAGATACGCAGTATTTT.

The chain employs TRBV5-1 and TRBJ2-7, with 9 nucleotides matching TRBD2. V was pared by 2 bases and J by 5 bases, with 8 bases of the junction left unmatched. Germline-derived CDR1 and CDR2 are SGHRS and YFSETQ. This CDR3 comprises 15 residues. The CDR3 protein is CASSLRSSGNNEQYF. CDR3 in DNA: TGCGCCAGCAGCTTACGGTCTAGCGGGAACAACGAGCAGTACTTC.

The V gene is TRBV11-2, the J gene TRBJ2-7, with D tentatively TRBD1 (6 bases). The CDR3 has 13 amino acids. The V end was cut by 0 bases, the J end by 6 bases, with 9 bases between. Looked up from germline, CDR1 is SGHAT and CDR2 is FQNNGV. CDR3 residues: CASSLEGAGEQYF. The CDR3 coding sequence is TGTGCCAGCAGCTTAGAGGGGGCTGGCGAGCAGTACTTC. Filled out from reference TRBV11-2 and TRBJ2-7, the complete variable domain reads EAGVAQSPRYKIIEKRQSVAFWCNPISGHATLYWYQQILGQGPKLLIQFQNNGVVDDSQLPKDRFSAERLKGVDSTLKIQPAKLEDSAVYLCASSLEGAGEQYFGPGTRLTVT.

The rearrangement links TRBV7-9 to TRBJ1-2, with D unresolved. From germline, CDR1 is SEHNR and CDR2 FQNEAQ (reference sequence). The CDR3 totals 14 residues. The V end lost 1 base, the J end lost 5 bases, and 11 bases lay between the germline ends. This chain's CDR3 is CASSLGATEYGYTF. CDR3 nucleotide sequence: TGTGCCAGCAGCTTAGGGGCCACAGAATATGGCTACACCTTC.

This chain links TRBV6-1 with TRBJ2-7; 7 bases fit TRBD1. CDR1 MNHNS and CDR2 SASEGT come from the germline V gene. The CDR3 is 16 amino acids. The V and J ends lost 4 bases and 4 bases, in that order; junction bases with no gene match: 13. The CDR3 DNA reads TGTGCCAGCAGTGGTGGGACCAGGGGGTCGCGGTACGAGCAGTACTTC. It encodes CASSGGTRGSRYEQYF.

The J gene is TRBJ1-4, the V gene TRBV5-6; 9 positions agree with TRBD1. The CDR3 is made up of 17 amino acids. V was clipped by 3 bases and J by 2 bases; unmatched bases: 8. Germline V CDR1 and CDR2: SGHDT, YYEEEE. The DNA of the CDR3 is TGTGCCAGCAGCTATCCGGGACAGGGACGGACTAATGAAAAACTGTTTTTT. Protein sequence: CASSYPGQGRTNEKLFF. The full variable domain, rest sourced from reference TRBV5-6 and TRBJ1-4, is DAGVTQSPTHLIKTRGQQVTLRCSPKSGHDTVSWYQQALGQGPQFIFQYYEEEERQRGNFPDRFSGHQFPNYSSELNVNALLLGDSALYLCASSYPGQGRTNEKLFFGSGTQLSVL.

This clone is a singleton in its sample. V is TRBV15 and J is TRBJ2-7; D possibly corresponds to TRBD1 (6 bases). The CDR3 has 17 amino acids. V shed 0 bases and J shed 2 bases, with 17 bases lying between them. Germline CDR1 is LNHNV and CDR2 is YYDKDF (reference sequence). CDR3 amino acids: CATSREGRQGQTYEQYF. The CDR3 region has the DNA TGTGCCACCAGCAGAGAAGGAAGGCAGGGGCAAACCTACGAGCAGTACTTC.

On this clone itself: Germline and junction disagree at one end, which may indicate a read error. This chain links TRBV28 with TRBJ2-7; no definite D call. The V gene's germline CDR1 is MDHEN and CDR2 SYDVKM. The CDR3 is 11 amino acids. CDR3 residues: CASSLAARLNF. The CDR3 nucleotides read TGTGCCAGCAGTTTAGCGGCCCGACTGAACTTC.